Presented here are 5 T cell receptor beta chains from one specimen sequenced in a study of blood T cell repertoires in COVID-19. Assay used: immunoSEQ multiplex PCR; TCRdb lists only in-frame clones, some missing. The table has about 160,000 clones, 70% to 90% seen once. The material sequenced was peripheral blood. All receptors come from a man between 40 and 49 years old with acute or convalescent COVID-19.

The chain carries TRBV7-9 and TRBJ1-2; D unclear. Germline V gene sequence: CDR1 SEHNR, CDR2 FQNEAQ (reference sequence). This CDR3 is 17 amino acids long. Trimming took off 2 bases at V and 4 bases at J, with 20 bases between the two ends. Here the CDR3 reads CASSLSGTVSSLYGYTF. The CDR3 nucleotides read TGTGCCAGCAGCTTATCCGGTACAGTGTCGAGTCTCTATGGCTACACCTTC.

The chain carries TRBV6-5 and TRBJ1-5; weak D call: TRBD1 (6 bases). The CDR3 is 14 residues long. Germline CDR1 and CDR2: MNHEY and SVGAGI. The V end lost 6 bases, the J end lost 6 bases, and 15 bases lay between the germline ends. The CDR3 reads CASSQQGFGQPQHF. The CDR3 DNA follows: TGTGCCAGCAGCCAACAGGGATTTGGTCAGCCCCAGCATTTT.

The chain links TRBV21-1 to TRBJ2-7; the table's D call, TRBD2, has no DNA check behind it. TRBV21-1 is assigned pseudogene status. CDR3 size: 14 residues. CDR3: CASSANGSVHEQYF. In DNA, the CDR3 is TGTGCCAGCAGCGCAAATGGTAGCGTACACGAGCAGTACTTC.

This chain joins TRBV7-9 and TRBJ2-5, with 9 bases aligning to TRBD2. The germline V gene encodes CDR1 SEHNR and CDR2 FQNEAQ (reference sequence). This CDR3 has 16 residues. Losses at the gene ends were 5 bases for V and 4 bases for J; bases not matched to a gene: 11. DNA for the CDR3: TGTGCCAGCAGCCCGTCTCCGGGACTAGCTCTAGAGACCCAGTACTTC. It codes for CASSPSPGLALETQYF.

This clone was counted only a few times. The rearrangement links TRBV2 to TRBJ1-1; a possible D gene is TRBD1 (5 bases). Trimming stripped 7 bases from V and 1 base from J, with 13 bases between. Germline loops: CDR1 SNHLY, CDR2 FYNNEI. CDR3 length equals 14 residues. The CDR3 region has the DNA TGTGCCAGCAATCTCTACGGGGGGAACACTGAAGCTTTCTTT. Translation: CASNLYGGNTEAFF.